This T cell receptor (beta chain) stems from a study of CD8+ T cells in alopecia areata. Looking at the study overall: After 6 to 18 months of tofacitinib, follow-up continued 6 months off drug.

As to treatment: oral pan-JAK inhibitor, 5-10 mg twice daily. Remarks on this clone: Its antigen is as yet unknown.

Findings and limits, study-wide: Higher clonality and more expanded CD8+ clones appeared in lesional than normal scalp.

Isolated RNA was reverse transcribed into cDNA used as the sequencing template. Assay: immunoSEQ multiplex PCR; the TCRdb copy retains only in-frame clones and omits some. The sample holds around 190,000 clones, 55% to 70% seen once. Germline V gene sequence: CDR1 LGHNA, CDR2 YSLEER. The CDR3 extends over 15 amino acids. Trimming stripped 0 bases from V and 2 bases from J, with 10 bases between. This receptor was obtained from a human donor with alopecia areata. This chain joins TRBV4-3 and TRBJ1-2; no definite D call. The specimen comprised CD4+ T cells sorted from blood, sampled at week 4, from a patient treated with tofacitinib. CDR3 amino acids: CASSQERSQNYGYTF. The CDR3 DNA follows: TGCGCCAGCAGCCAAGAAAGGAGTCAGAACTATGGCTACACCTTC.